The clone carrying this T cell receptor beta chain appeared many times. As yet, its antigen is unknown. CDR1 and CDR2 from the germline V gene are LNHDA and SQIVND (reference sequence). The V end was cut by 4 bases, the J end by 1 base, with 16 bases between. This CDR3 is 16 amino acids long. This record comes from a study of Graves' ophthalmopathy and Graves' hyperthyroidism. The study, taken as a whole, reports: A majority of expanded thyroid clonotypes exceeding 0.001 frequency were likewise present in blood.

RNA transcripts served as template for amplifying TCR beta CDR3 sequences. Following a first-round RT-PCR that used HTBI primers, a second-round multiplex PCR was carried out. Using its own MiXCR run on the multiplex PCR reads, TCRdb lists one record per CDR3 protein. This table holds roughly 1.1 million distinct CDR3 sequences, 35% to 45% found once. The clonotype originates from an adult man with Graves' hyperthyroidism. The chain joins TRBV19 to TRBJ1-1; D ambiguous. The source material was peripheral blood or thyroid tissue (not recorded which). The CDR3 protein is CASSSRPGVTNTEAFF. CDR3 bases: TGTGCCAGTAGTAGTCGGCCAGGAGTTACGAACACTGAAGCTTTCTTT.